This T cell receptor (beta chain) came from a study of regulatory T cells in long-lasting Graves disease. The ends lost 0 bases at V and 2 bases at J; junction bases unmatched: 5. The CDR3 contains 16 residues. In germline, CDR1 is KGHSH, CDR2 LQKENI. Both iRepertoire HTBI primers and Arm-PCR of CDR3 regions were used to build the TCR beta libraries. TCRdb passed the multiplex PCR reads through MiXCR, listing each CDR3 protein once. The sample consists of 450,000 to 700,000 distinct CDR3 sequences, around an eighth of them appearing once. Whole-study findings and limits: Peripheral blood, not thyroid tissue, was the sole material studied.

Time point given: newly diagnosed GD, antithyroid drugs for less than 3 months. PBMC RNA was the source of the TCR library. This clonotype was seen more than once but under ten times. Its antigen remains unidentified. These sequences were also reported in another study, on T cells in Graves' hyperthyroidism and ophthalmopathy.

The input for sequencing was peripheral blood mononuclear cells (PBMCs), taken at new diagnosis, from a patient treated with antithyroid drugs. The source of this sequence is a man under 40 with Graves disease. This chain uses TRBV18 with TRBJ1-1, with 8 bases identical to TRBD1. The CDR3 protein is CASSPPNRGFNTEAFF. The DNA of the CDR3 is TGTGCCAGCTCACCACCGAACAGGGGGTTCAACACTGAAGCTTTCTTT.